The T cell receptor beta chain under discussion was sequenced for a study of cytomegalovirus exposure and HLA in healthy donors. About the research overall: About 85 million unique TCR sequences came from HLA-typed donors in an early release. Overall study results and limits: A few V segments could not be told apart, such as TRBV6-2 and TRBV6-3, and were left out. Association of fewer than 20,000 TCR beta sequences with HLA alleles was found at 0.05 false discovery rate in a later analysis.

PCR used 60 Vbeta primers and 13 Jbeta primers. Data came from immunoSEQ multiplex PCR; TCRdb stores just in-frame clones and leaves some out. The sample yields approximately 200,000 clones, roughly 74% seen once. Germline CDR1 and CDR2: SGHRS and YFSETQ. V dropped 7 bases and J dropped 3; count of bases not matched to a gene: 3. This CDR3 is built from 13 residues. Notes on this clone: What it recognizes is unknown.

The material sequenced was PBMCs. This chain uses TRBV5-1 with TRBJ1-5; 8 bases align to TRBD1. This clonotype originated in a woman aged 30 to 39 in good health and CMV-seropositive. CDR3 DNA: TGCGCCAGCGGACAGGGCCCCAATCAGCCCCAGCATTTT. Residues: CASGQGPNQPQHF.